Listed below are T cell receptor beta chains from one sample, sequenced in a study of spatial heterogeneity in lung cancer. Each CDR3 protein gets one entry after TCRdb re-called the 5' RACE reads with MiXCR. The table shows fewer than 45,000 distinct CDR3 sequences, with over 9.5% occurring only once. Source: PBMCs, taken at follow-up. Every receptor here comes from a female donor with early-stage non-small cell lung cancer. The CDR3 runs from the conserved cysteine through the conserved F or W. Fields, in order: CDR3 protein, CDR3 DNA, D gene, CDR3 length, J gene, clone size, V gene. D genes are given only for firm matches. Only part of the rows carry a size: once, few, many, or a class if the clone is expanded.

CASSIGGTIAKNIQYF	TGTGCCAGTAGTATAGGTGGGACCATAGCCAAAAACATTCAGTACTTC	-	16	TRBJ2-4	-	TRBV19
CASSYSAATNEKLFF	TGTGCCAGCAGTTACTCAGCTGCAACTAATGAAAAACTGTTTTTT	-	15	TRBJ1-4	few	TRBV6-5
CASSPLDATDTQYF	TGCGCCAGCAGCCCACTCGACGCCACAGATACGCAGTATTTT	-	14	TRBJ2-3	few	TRBV4-1
CATTERGRGQETQYF	TGTGCCACCACCGAAAGGGGGAGGGGGCAGGAGACCCAGTACTTC	-	15	TRBJ2-5	-	TRBV15
CIVLGMNTEAFF	TGTATTGTATTGGGAATGAACACTGAAGCTTTCTTT	-	12	TRBJ1-1	many	TRBV19
CAWSGDSEETQYF	TGTGCCTGGAGTGGGGACAGCGAAGAGACCCAGTACTTC	TRBD1	13	TRBJ2-5	-	TRBV30
CASSQDRGLTNYGYTF	TGTGCCAGCAGCCAAGATCGCGGACTCACAAACTATGGCTACACCTTC	-	16	TRBJ1-2	medium-sized	TRBV4-2
CASGFNTDTQYF	TGTGCTAGTGGTTTTAACACAGATACGCAGTATTTT	-	12	TRBJ2-3	many	TRBV12-5
CSARVTYQETQYF	TGCAGTGCTAGAGTGACGTACCAAGAGACCCAGTACTTC	-	13	TRBJ2-5	many	TRBV20-1
CASSPTSGANVLTF	TGTGCCAGCTCACCGACCTCTGGGGCCAACGTCCTGACTTTC	-	14	TRBJ2-6	few	TRBV18
CASSQESGGAQGDTQYF	TGTGCCAGCAGCCAAGAAAGCGGGGGGGCCCAGGGAGATACGCAGTATTTT	TRBD2	17	TRBJ2-3	few	TRBV14
CASSLGQGNTEAFF	TGTGCCAGCAGCTTAGGACAGGGTAACACTGAAGCTTTCTTT	TRBD1	14	TRBJ1-1	many	TRBV7-6
CASSDPGDNSPLHF	TGTGCCAGCAGTGACCCAGGGGATAATTCACCCCTCCACTTT	-	14	TRBJ1-6	medium-sized	TRBV6-1
CASSLIPLASATDTQYF	TGTGCCAGCAGCTTAATACCCCTGGCCAGCGCCACAGATACGCAGTATTTT	-	17	TRBJ2-3	many	TRBV11-2
CASSLLRTGGGETQYF	TGTGCCAGCAGCTTACTCCGGACGGGTGGCGGGGAGACCCAGTACTTC	-	16	TRBJ2-5	many	TRBV13
CSARDPRGDINEQFF	TGCAGTGCTAGAGATCCCAGGGGGGATATCAATGAGCAGTTCTTC	-	15	TRBJ2-1	-	TRBV20-1
CASSPARYGYTF	TGTGCCAGCAGTCCCGCACGGTATGGCTACACCTTC	-	12	TRBJ1-2	few	TRBV12-3/TRBV12-4
CASSLRVTGKNQPQHF	TGCGCCAGCAGCCTTCGAGTAACAGGGAAAAATCAGCCCCAGCATTTT	-	16	TRBJ1-5	many	TRBV4-1
CASSARPYNEQFF	TGTGCCAGCAGCGCCCGACCCTACAATGAGCAGTTCTTC	-	13	TRBJ2-1	many	TRBV7-2
CAWSTRGDREQYF	TGTGCCTGGAGTACTCGGGGGGATCGCGAGCAGTACTTC	TRBD2	13	TRBJ2-7	many	TRBV30
CASSLSGGDTGELFF	TGTGCCAGCAGCTTAAGTGGGGGAGACACCGGGGAGCTGTTTTTT	-	15	TRBJ2-2	many	TRBV7-3
CASRPGTLLYEQYF	TGTGCCAGCAGGCCCGGGACACTTCTCTACGAGCAGTACTTC	-	14	TRBJ2-7	many	TRBV12-3/TRBV12-4
CASSKAGTSSYEQYF	TGTGCCAGCAGTAAAGCCGGAACTTCGTCCTACGAGCAGTACTTC	-	15	TRBJ2-7	-	TRBV27
CASSVYDRGPATNEKLFF	TGTGCCAGCAGCGTATACGACAGGGGCCCAGCAACTAATGAAAAACTGTTTTTT	TRBD1	18	TRBJ1-4	few	TRBV7-6
CASGPLRGEQYF	TGTGCCAGCGGTCCCTTGAGAGGGGAGCAGTACTTC	-	12	TRBJ2-7	-	TRBV28
CAWTAMFNSPLHF	TGTGCCTGGACTGCCATGTTTAATTCACCCCTCCACTTT	-	13	TRBJ1-6	many	TRBV30
CSVEVVGGNGYTF	TGCAGCGTTGAAGTAGTAGGGGGAAATGGCTACACCTTC	-	13	TRBJ1-2	few	TRBV29-1
CSASLSGPSWDSPLHF	TGCAGTGCTAGTCTCTCCGGGCCCAGTTGGGATTCACCCCTCCACTTT	-	16	TRBJ1-6	-	TRBV20-1
CASSPRGTSITGELFF	TGTGCCAGCAGCCCCCGCGGGACTAGCATCACCGGGGAGCTGTTTTTT	TRBD2	16	TRBJ2-2	many	TRBV7-8
CASSKPPTRIEQETQYF	TGTGCCAGCAGCAAACCCCCGACTAGAATCGAGCAAGAGACCCAGTACTTC	-	17	TRBJ2-5	-	TRBV9
CASSSAGGNEQFF	TGCGCCAGCAGCTCGGCAGGGGGCAATGAGCAGTTCTTC	TRBD1	13	TRBJ2-1	few	TRBV5-1
CASSPGQGGSKTQYF	TGTGCCAGCAGCCCGGGACAGGGGGGTTCGAAGACCCAGTACTTC	TRBD1	15	TRBJ2-5	-	TRBV11-2
CASLGTGQGGQPQHF	TGTGCCAGCCTCGGCACAGGACAGGGTGGGCAGCCCCAGCATTTT	TRBD1	15	TRBJ1-5	many	TRBV6-1
CASSLSLLSDREREQYF	TGTGCCAGCAGTTTATCCTTACTGTCGGACAGGGAACGCGAGCAGTACTTC	TRBD1	17	TRBJ2-7	many	TRBV27
CASSSGTDTGELFF	TGTGCCAGCAGCTCCGGGACAGACACCGGGGAGCTGTTTTTT	TRBD1	14	TRBJ2-2	few	TRBV7-8
CAVSNTEAFF	TGTGCGGTCTCGAACACTGAAGCTTTCTTT	-	10	TRBJ1-1	many	TRBV6-6
CASRVRRVSYEQYF	TGTGCCAGCAGGGTCCGGCGCGTGAGCTACGAGCAGTACTTC	-	14	TRBJ2-7	many	TRBV7-6
CASSPDPTGGEQYF	TGTGCCAGCAGCCCAGACCCGACTGGGGGCGAGCAGTACTTC	-	14	TRBJ2-7	-	TRBV12-3/TRBV12-4
CSAARLAGYNEQFF	TGCAGTGCCGCCCGACTAGCGGGGTACAATGAGCAGTTCTTC	TRBD2	14	TRBJ2-1	many	TRBV20-1
CASSTAGTSLYEQYF	TGTGCCAGCAGTACCGCCGGGACTAGCCTTTACGAGCAGTACTTC	TRBD2	15	TRBJ2-7	many	TRBV9
CAVTTGLAGPEEQFF	TGTGCCGTTACGACTGGACTAGCGGGGCCGGAAGAGCAGTTCTTC	TRBD2	15	TRBJ2-1	many	TRBV2
CASSQVRRGGSTGELFF	TGTGCCAGCAGCCAAGTTCGGCGGGGGGGCTCCACCGGGGAGCTGTTTTTT	TRBD2	17	TRBJ2-2	few	TRBV4-2
CASSLSSGGTNTQYF	TGCGCCAGCAGCCTTTCATCTGGGGGCACTAATACGCAGTATTTT	-	15	TRBJ2-3	-	TRBV5-1
CASSSDPGTLETQYF	TGTGCCAGCAGCTCCGACCCCGGGACTCTAGAGACCCAGTACTTC	-	15	TRBJ2-5	few	TRBV7-3
CSVGEGVNQPQHF	TGCAGCGTGGGGGAGGGGGTCAATCAGCCCCAGCATTTT	-	13	TRBJ1-5	-	TRBV29-1
CASSIVQGLPNSPLHF	TGTGCCAGTAGTATAGTGCAGGGGTTACCTAATTCACCCCTCCACTTT	-	16	TRBJ1-6	-	TRBV19